The clone carrying this T cell receptor beta chain was counted a single time. The target antigen is unknown. This sample is drawn from a study of CD8+CD57+ T cells in acquired aplastic anemia. Across the study: When averaged, DNA from sorted CD4+ and CD8+ cells came to approximately 3 ug. General study findings and limits: Patients and controls were not found to differ significantly in CD8+ Simpson's diversity.

The V end was cut by 0 bases, the J end by 5 bases, with 5 bases between. This CDR3 contains 13 residues. Germline V gives CDR1 SGHTA, CDR2 FQGNSA. Template material for TCR beta VDJ and CDR3 profiling consisted of genomic DNA. Via MiXCR, TCRdb re-called the reads, giving one row per CDR3 protein. The table records 260,000 or so distinct CDR3 sequences, roughly 82% of them present only once. CD8+CD57+ cell expansion had been shown by flow cytometry in patients chosen for sequencing. This TCR was sampled from a human donor with aplastic anemia. The sample consisted of sorted CD4+, CD8+, or CD8+CD57+ T cells (not recorded which) from PBMCs. This chain connects TRBV7-2 to TRBJ2-1; no firm D call. DNA for the CDR3: TGTGCCAGCAGCTTAGCCCCCGACAATGAGCAGTTCTTC. Encoded protein: CASSLAPDNEQFF.